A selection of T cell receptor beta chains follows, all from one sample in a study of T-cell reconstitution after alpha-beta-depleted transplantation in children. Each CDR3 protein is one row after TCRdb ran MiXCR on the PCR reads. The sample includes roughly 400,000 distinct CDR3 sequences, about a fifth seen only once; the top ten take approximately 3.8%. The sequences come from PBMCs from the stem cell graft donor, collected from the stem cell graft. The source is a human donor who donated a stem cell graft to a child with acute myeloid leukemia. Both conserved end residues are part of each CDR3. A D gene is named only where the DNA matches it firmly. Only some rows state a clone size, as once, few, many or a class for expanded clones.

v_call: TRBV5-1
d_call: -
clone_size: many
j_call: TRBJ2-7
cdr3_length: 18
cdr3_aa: CASSPRPGGGGSDYEQYF
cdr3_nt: TGCGCCAGCAGCCCACGCCCGGGGGGCGGCGGTTCCGACTACGAGCAGTACTTC

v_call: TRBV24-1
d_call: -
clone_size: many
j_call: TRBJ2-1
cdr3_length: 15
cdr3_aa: CATSRVEASWNEQFF
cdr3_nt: TGTGCCACCAGTAGGGTAGAGGCGAGTTGGAATGAGCAGTTCTTC

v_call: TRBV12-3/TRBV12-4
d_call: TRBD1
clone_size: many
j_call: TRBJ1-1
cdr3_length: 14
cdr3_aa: CASSLPGQGGEAFF
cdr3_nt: TGTGCCAGCAGTTTACCGGGACAGGGGGGAGAAGCTTTCTTT

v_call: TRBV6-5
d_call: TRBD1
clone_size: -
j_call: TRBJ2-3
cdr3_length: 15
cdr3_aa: CASSYPRQGTDTQYF
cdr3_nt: TGTGCCAGCAGTTACCCCCGACAGGGAACAGATACGCAGTATTTT

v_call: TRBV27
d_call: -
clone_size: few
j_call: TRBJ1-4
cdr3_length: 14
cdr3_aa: CASSSFLDDEKLFF
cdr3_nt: TGTGCCAGCAGTTCTTTCCTGGACGATGAAAAACTGTTTTTT

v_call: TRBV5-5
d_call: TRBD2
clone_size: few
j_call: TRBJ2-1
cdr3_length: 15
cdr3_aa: CASSRTSGTLEVQFF
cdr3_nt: TGTGCCAGCAGCCGGACTAGCGGGACCCTTGAGGTGCAGTTCTTC

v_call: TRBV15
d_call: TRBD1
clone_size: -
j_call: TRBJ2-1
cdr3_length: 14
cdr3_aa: CATSFGQGRNEQFF
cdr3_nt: TGTGCCACCAGCTTCGGACAGGGGAGGAATGAGCAGTTCTTC

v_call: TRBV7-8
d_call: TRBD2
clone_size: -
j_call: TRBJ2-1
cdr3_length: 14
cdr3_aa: CASYRGTSYNEQFF
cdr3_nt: TGTGCCAGCTACCGGGGGACTAGTTACAATGAGCAGTTCTTC

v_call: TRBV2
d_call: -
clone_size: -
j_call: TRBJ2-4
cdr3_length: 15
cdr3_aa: CASSVAGTAKNIQYF
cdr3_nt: TGTGCCAGCAGTGTTGCAGGGACAGCCAAAAACATTCAGTACTTC

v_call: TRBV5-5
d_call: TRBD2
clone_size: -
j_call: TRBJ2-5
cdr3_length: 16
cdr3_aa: CASSRPGGTSQETQYF
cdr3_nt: TGTGCCAGCAGCAGACCGGGAGGAACCTCGCAAGAGACCCAGTACTTC

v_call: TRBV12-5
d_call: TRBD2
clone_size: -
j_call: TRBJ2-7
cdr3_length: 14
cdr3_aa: CASGPSGKTYEQYF
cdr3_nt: TGTGCTAGTGGGCCTAGCGGGAAAACCTACGAGCAGTACTTC

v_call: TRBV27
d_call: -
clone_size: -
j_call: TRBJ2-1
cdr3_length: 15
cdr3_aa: CASSSGSPGYNEQFF
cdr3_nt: TGTGCCAGCAGTTCCGGAAGCCCGGGCTACAATGAGCAGTTCTTC

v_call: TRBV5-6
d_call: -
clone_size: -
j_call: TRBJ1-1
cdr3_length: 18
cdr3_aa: CASSPGLAGELPSTEAFF
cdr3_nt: TGTGCCAGCAGCCCGGGACTGGCGGGGGAGCTTCCTAGCACTGAAGCTTTCTTT

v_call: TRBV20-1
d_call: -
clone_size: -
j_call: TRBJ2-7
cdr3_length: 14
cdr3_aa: CSARGTLGTGEQYF
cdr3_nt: TGCAGTGCTAGAGGGACCCTCGGAACCGGCGAGCAGTACTTC

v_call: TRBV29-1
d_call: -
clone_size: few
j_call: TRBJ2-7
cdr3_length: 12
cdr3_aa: CSVSQDSYEQYF
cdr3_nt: TGCAGCGTTTCACAGGACTCCTACGAGCAGTACTTC

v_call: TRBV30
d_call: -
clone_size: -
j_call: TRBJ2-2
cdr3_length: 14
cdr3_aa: CAWSKGGPTGELFF
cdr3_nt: TGTGCCTGGAGTAAGGGAGGACCCACCGGGGAGCTGTTTTTT

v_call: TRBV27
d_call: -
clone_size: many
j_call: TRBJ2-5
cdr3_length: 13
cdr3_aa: CASKRLVQETQYF
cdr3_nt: TGTGCCAGCAAAAGACTAGTACAAGAGACCCAGTACTTC

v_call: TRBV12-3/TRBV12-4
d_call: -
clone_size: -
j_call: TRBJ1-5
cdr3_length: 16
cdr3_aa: CASSPGGEERNQPQHF
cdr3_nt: TGTGCCAGCAGTCCCGGCGGGGAGGAGCGCAATCAGCCCCAGCATTTT

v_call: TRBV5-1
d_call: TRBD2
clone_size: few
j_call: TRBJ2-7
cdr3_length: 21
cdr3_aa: CASSSPSLIPTSGPYSYEQYF
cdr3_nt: TGCGCCAGCAGCTCCCCCTCCCTCATCCCGACTAGCGGGCCCTACTCCTACGAGCAGTACTTC

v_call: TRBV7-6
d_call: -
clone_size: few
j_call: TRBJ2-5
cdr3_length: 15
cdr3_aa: CASSFRGEPQETQYF
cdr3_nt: TGTGCCAGCAGCTTTAGGGGAGAGCCTCAAGAGACCCAGTACTTC

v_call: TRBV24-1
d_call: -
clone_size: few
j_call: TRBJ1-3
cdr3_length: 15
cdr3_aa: CATSSGRADGNTIYF
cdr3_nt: TGTGCCACCAGTAGCGGACGGGCTGATGGAAACACCATATATTTT

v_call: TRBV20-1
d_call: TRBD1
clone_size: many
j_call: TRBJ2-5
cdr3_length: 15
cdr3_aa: CSARNMGQAAETQYF
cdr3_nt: TGCAGTGCTAGAAATATGGGACAGGCAGCAGAGACCCAGTACTTC

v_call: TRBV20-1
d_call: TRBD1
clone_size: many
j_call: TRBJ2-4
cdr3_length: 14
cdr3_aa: CSAGERTGYNIQYF
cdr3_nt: TGCAGTGCCGGAGAGAGGACAGGTTATAACATTCAGTACTTC